This passage covers 21 T cell receptor beta chains from one sample sequenced in a study of cytomegalovirus exposure and HLA in healthy donors. PCR amplification relied on 60 Vbeta primers (plus 13 Jbeta primers). Measured with immunoSEQ multiplex PCR; TCRdb has only the in-frame clones, and not every one. In all, the sample yields about 130,000 clones. Material: PBMCs. The origin of the receptors is a middle-aged man in good health and CMV-seronegative.

V and J are TRBV10-1 and TRBJ1-5; tentatively, D is TRBD1 (5 bases). Germline-derived CDR1 and CDR2 are WNHNN and SYGVQD (reference sequence). The CDR3 runs 14 residues. Trimming took off 6 bases at V and 6 bases at J, with 15 bases between the two ends. The CDR3 sequence is CASSPGSGGQPQHF. The CDR3 DNA is TGCGCCAGCAGCCCAGGGTCGGGGGGTCAGCCCCAGCATTTT.

The chain carries TRBV30 and TRBJ2-7, with D uncertain. The V gene lost 3 bases and the J gene lost 3 bases, with 18 bases spanning the gap. Germline lookup yields CDR1 GTSNPN and CDR2 SVGIG (reference sequence). This CDR3 spans 15 amino acids. The CDR3: CAWSAFAWPHYEQYF. The CDR3 nucleotides read TGTGCCTGGAGCGCCTTCGCTTGGCCCCACTACGAGCAGTACTTC.

V and J are TRBV16 and TRBJ2-1, with a weak D call TRBD1 (6 bases). CDR1 and CDR2 (germline): KGHSY, FQNENV. Trimming pared 2 bases from V and 0 bases from J, leaving 11 bases between. The CDR3 is made up of 16 amino acids. The CDR3 sequence is CASSQDGDTSYNEQFF. The CDR3 nucleotides read TGTGCCAGCAGCCAAGATGGGGACACCTCCTACAATGAGCAGTTCTTC.

The chain carries TRBV5-4 and TRBJ1-1, with D unresolved. CDR3 length: 12 amino acids. The V end was cut by 4 bases, the J end by 5 bases, with 9 bases between. The germline CDR1 and CDR2 sequences are SGHNT and YYREEE (reference sequence). DNA for the CDR3: TGTGCCAGCAGCCTCACACGAACTGAAGCTTTCTTT. Amino acid sequence: CASSLTRTEAFF.

This chain uses TRBV7-3 with TRBJ2-2, with D possibly being TRBD1 (6 bases). CDR1 and CDR2 from the germline V gene are SGHTA and FQGTGA. V was cut by 4 bases and J by 0 bases, with 12 bases left in between. The CDR3 runs to 16 residues. DNA of the CDR3: TGTGCCAGCAGCTCGGACAGACCAACGAACACCGGGGAGCTGTTTTTT. Its protein product is CASSSDRPTNTGELFF.

The chain has TRBV29-1 and TRBJ2-7, with D perhaps matching TRBD1 (6 bases). Germline V gene lookup returns CDR1 SQVTM and CDR2 ANQGSEA. V dropped 8 bases and J dropped 2 bases, with 10 bases sitting between them. This CDR3 region has 11 residues. CDR3 residues: CSTWTAYEQYF. CDR3 coding DNA: TGCAGCACCTGGACAGCCTACGAGCAGTACTTC.

The chain uses TRBV5-1 and TRBJ2-7; 8 nucleotides agree with TRBD1. The trim removed 3 bases at V and 3 bases at J, leaving 5 bases unmatched. Germline values: CDR1 SGHRS, CDR2 YFSETQ. The CDR3 loop spans 14 amino acids. The CDR3 here is CASSYDRGYYEQYF. The DNA for the CDR3 is TGCGCCAGCAGCTATGACAGGGGATACTACGAGCAGTACTTC.

This sequence joins TRBV7-3 and TRBJ2-3; D may be TRBD2 (6 bases). Germline V gene sequence: CDR1 SGHTA, CDR2 FQGTGA. The CDR3 is 17 amino acids. V was trimmed by 5 bases and J by 0 bases, leaving 18 bases between them. CDR3 in DNA: TGTGCCAGCAGCCCCGGCGCGGGGTACCCTAGCACAGATACGCAGTATTTT. This codes for CASSPGAGYPSTDTQYF.

The chain is built from TRBV11-2 and TRBJ2-7; TRBD2 matches at 7 bases. Trimming at V came to 0 bases and at J to 1 base, leaving 3 bases not matched to a gene. The CDR3 totals 15 residues. Germline values: CDR1 SGHAT, CDR2 FQNNGV. CDR3: CASSLERGGSYEQYF. DNA of the CDR3: TGTGCCAGCAGCTTAGAGCGGGGAGGGTCCTACGAGCAGTACTTC.

The chain recombines TRBV5-4 with TRBJ2-3; TRBD2 might be the D (5 bases). V lost 3 bases to trimming and J lost 6 bases, with 17 bases between them. There are 15 residues in the CDR3. The germline V gene has CDR1 SGHNT and CDR2 YYREEE (reference sequence). The CDR3 DNA is TGTGCCAGCAGCTCTCAGGAGGTCCGCAGGGATACGCAGTATTTT. Protein product: CASSSQEVRRDTQYF.

The J gene is TRBJ2-7, the V gene TRBV11-2; D gene uncertain. V was clipped by 8 bases and J by 5 bases, with 16 bases between them. The CDR3 sequence is 13 residues long. Germline assignment: CDR1 SGHAT and CDR2 FQNNGV. The DNA of the CDR3 is TGTGCCAGCGGCCCCCCAGTGGTCAACGAGCAGTACTTC. This translates into CASGPPVVNEQYF.

CDR3: CASRGGLASYNEQFF. The DNA for the CDR3 is TGTGCCAGCAGGGGGGGACTAGCGTCCTACAATGAGCAGTTCTTC. The chain combines TRBV5-4 with TRBJ2-1, with TRBD2 identical over 10 bases. CDR3 length: 15 residues. V trimming: 5 bases; J trimming: 1 base; junction bases outside the gene matches: 3. Germline loops: CDR1 SGHNT, CDR2 YYREEE (reference sequence).

The chain employs TRBV2 and TRBJ1-2, with D maybe TRBD1 (6 bases). V shed 6 bases and J shed 4 bases, with 12 bases lying between them. Germline assignment: CDR1 SNHLY and CDR2 FYNNEI. The CDR3 is 13 residues long. CDR3 protein: CASSPRQVYGYTF. CDR3 nucleotide sequence: TGTGCCAGCAGCCCCAGACAGGTCTATGGCTACACCTTC.

The genes are TRBV5-6 and TRBJ1-2; D unresolved. V gave up 2 bases and J gave up 3 bases, with 8 bases separating them. CDR3 size: 13 residues. Germline-derived CDR1 and CDR2 are SGHDT and YYEEEE. This chain's CDR3 is CASSFYGDYGYTF. The CDR3 region has the DNA TGTGCCAGCAGCTTCTACGGGGACTATGGCTACACCTTC.

V is TRBV6-1 and J is TRBJ2-5; 7 bases fit TRBD1. Per the germline V gene, CDR1 is MNHNS and CDR2 is SASEGT. After removal of 0 bases from V and 5 bases from J, the junction contained 3 bases not matched to a gene. There are 14 residues in the CDR3. The chain's CDR3 is CASSEAYRGETQYF. The CDR3 nucleotides are TGTGCCAGCAGTGAAGCATACAGGGGTGAGACCCAGTACTTC.

This sequence joins TRBV10-1 and TRBJ2-7; TRBD2 aligns across 7 bases. V gave up 3 bases and J gave up 4 bases; unmatched junction bases: 12. Germline V gives CDR1 WNHNN, CDR2 SYGVQD (reference sequence). CDR3 size: 16 residues. In nucleotides, the CDR3 is TGCGCCAGCAGTGACGAACCGGGACTACACCCATACGAGCAGTACTTC. Translating gives CASSDEPGLHPYEQYF.

The chain joins TRBV6-1 to TRBJ2-7; TRBD1 aligns across 7 bases. The CDR3 runs 15 residues. Looked up from germline, CDR1 is MNHNS and CDR2 is SASEGT. The trim removed 2 bases at V and 2 bases at J, leaving 6 bases unmatched. The CDR3 bases are TGTGCCAGCAGTGAACCCGGACAGGCCACCTACGAGCAGTACTTC. Protein: CASSEPGQATYEQYF.

This rearrangement joins TRBV13 to TRBJ2-1, with D perhaps TRBD1 (5 bases). Trimming stripped 0 bases from V and 4 bases from J, with 13 bases between. CDR1 PRHDT and CDR2 FYEKMQ come from the germline V gene (reference sequence). The CDR3 extends over 16 amino acids. DNA of the CDR3: TGTGCCAGCAGCTTAGGTCCAGGGCAGCAATACAATGAGCAGTTCTTC. Translating it yields CASSLGPGQQYNEQFF.

J is TRBJ1-5 and V is TRBV6-1; a possible D gene is TRBD1 (6 bases). Germline-derived CDR1 and CDR2 are MNHNS and SASEGT. The V gene lost 2 bases and the J gene lost 7 bases, with 15 bases spanning the gap. The CDR3 is made up of 15 amino acids. CDR3 sequence reads: CASSEKGHRGQPQHF. CDR3 DNA: TGTGCCAGCAGTGAAAAGGGACACCGAGGACAGCCCCAGCATTTT.

V gene TRBV30 combines with J gene TRBJ2-1, with D tentatively TRBD2 (5 bases). Trimming left V 2 bases short and J 5 bases short, with 16 bases between. Germline V gives CDR1 GTSNPN, CDR2 SVGIG (reference sequence). This CDR3 is 15 amino acids long. The CDR3 loop reads CAWSFDRGFNNEQFF. The CDR3 bases are TGTGCCTGGAGTTTTGACCGGGGATTTAACAATGAGCAGTTCTTC.

This chain links TRBV29-1 with TRBJ2-1; maybe TRBD1 (7 bases). Germline V gene lookup returns CDR1 SQVTM and CDR2 ANQGSEA. V was trimmed by 3 bases and J by 0 bases, leaving 21 bases between them. This CDR3 is 18 amino acids long. DNA for the CDR3: TGCAGCGTTGACCTCGGAGGGGGCCCGTCTCTCTCCTACAATGAGCAGTTCTTC. Translated, it gives CSVDLGGGPSLSYNEQFF.